These T cell receptor beta chains were read from a single sample in a study of cytomegalovirus exposure and HLA in healthy donors. Sequencing was performed with immunoSEQ multiplex PCR; in TCRdb, only in-frame clones are kept and a portion is missing. The sample holds fewer than 250,000 clones, around 77% seen once. Sample: PBMCs. The origin of the receptors is a woman between 18 and 29 years old in good health and CMV-seronegative. The CDR3 runs from the conserved cysteine through the conserved F or W.

>TRBV6-1
CASSEPGREISYEQYF
>TRBV18
CASSREGTNTEAFF
>TRBV13
CASSNRQETQYF
>TRBV5-1
CASSLVGEVSYGYTF
>TRBV18
CASSPSGVEFTEAFF
>TRBV2
CASSQDGGYGYTF
>TRBV19
CASSITGVPEKLFF
>TRBV5-1
CASSLGQFDGYTF
>TRBV18
CASSPAQNTGELFF
>TRBV6-5
CASSYSSGMNTEAFF
>TRBV7-6
CASSIGGVLPYEQYF
>TRBV5-6
CASSLEGSYEQYF
>TRBV6-5
CASSGTLGYGYTF
>TRBV5-1
CASSFGTSGINEQFF
>TRBV9
CASSVAAGGETDTQYF
>TRBV25-1
CASKGGTEAFF
>TRBV5-6
CASSRDSWGNTIYF
>TRBV7-9
CSSSLFGDQPQHF
>TRBV28
CASSGGAKAGTPYEQYF
>TRBV6-1
CASSTGTANYEQYF
>TRBV9
CASSVGALGETQYF
>TRBV4-1
CASSQEGLAGTNTQYF
>TRBV7-9
CASSLVSGGAFF
>TRBV4-1
CASSHKGLVAGANVLTF
>TRBV23-1
CASSLPGQRSYEQYF
>TRBV10-2
CATGTVTYEQYF
>TRBV30
CAWSLGTSGRGGQETQYF
>TRBV10-2
CASSDPAGEPEAFF
>TRBV29-1
CRLTGRADETQYF
>TRBV28
CASSPHRGTDTQYF
>TRBV18
CASSPPDSSQGNTEAFF
>TRBV29-1
CSVDEASGANVLTF
>TRBV6-1
CASSEAGFHEQYF
>TRBV5-6
CASSHRTSYEQYF
>TRBV6-1
CASSGTGPNNGGNQPQHF
>TRBV7-8
CASSFGQGTNEKLFF
>TRBV28
CASSFMTGWANSPLHF
>TRBV28
CASSPLFSGGTGANVLTF
>TRBV30
CAGLIERFTDTQYF
>TRBV9
CASSVVGHGGYTF
>TRBV19
CASGTARRGNQPQHF
>TRBV7-2
CASSPSSGSYEQYF
>TRBV4-2
CASSQGFGTGEHQPQHF
>TRBV14
CASSWDDRGPYEQYF
>TRBV2
CASTLVQGANEKLFF